This T cell receptor (beta chain) comes out of a study of blood T cell repertoires in COVID-19. This clone was recorded once. Profiling relied on immunoSEQ multiplex PCR, and the TCRdb table lists in-frame clones only, not all of them. The sample carries some 200,000 clones, approximately 91% recorded once. Germline V gene lookup returns CDR1 LNHNV and CDR2 YYDKDF (reference sequence). V gave up 3 bases and J gave up 6 bases; unmatched junction bases: 3. The CDR3 sequence is 14 residues long. The clonotype comes from a woman between 18 and 29 years old who had recovered from COVID-19. The chain employs TRBV15 and TRBJ1-5, with TRBD1 matching 9 bases. Sequenced sample: PBMCs or T cells enriched from blood (not recorded which). CDR3 nucleotide sequence: TGTGCCACCAGCAGCGGGACAGGGCTTCAGCCCCAGCATTTT. This gives the protein CATSSGTGLQPQHF.